What follows are 32 T cell receptor beta chains derived from one specimen sequenced in a study of T cell responses to AZD1222 COVID-19 vaccine. Profiled with immunoSEQ multiplex PCR; TCRdb holds only in-frame clones, not every one. The repertoire includes about 130,000 clones, 92% of them detected once, and under 2% sits in the top ten. The material sequenced was peripheral blood, taken on day 0 of AZD1222 vaccination. Receptor source: an adult in good health.

This rearrangement joins TRBV30 to TRBJ2-3; 8 nucleotides agree with TRBD2. Germline loops: CDR1 GTSNPN, CDR2 SVGIG (reference sequence). CDR3 size: 15 residues. V was clipped by 3 bases and J by 1 base; unmatched bases: 6. The CDR3, as DNA: TGTGCCTGGAGCCCGGGGGGGCCGGGCACAGATACGCAGTATTTT. It specifies CAWSPGGPGTDTQYF.

The chain employs TRBV7-9 and TRBJ2-2; D is unresolved. Looked up from germline, CDR1 is SEHNR and CDR2 is FQNEAQ (reference sequence). V gave up 2 bases and J gave up 4 bases, with 8 bases separating them. The CDR3 extends over 14 amino acids. CDR3 residues: CASSLSERTGELFF. As DNA, the CDR3 is TGTGCCAGCAGCTTATCTGAACGCACCGGGGAGCTGTTTTTT.

The rearrangement uses TRBV6-5 and TRBJ1-4, with TRBD1 as a possible D gene (6 bases). The CDR3 sequence is 16 residues long. Trimming left V 0 bases short and J 3 bases short, with 11 bases between. The germline CDR1 and CDR2 sequences are MNHEY and SVGAGI. The CDR3 loop is CASSYSGGQPNEKLFF. For the CDR3, the DNA is TGTGCCAGCAGTTACTCTGGTGGACAGCCTAATGAAAAACTGTTTTTT.

The rearrangement joins TRBV20-1 to TRBJ1-2; D call uncertain. Trimming stripped 8 bases from V and 5 bases from J, with 12 bases between. The CDR3 runs to 11 residues. Germline CDR1 DFQATT, CDR2 SNEGSKA (reference sequence). Here the CDR3 DNA reads TGCAGTACCCCCGAACGTTATGGCTACACCTTC. Translating gives CSTPERYGYTF.

This clone was seen just once. The rearrangement links TRBV29-1 to TRBJ1-1; unclear D gene. CDR3 length equals 11 residues. V dropped 3 bases and J dropped 4 bases, with 6 bases sitting between them. Germline V CDR1 and CDR2: SQVTM, ANQGSEA. DNA for the CDR3: TGCAGCGTTGACAGGAGCACTGAAGCTTTCTTT. This encodes CSVDRSTEAFF.

The chain links TRBV9 to TRBJ1-2; TRBD1 is a possible D gene (6 bases). V was shortened by 3 bases and J by 4 bases, with 19 bases between the two germline ends. This CDR3 contains 16 residues. In germline, CDR1 is SGDLS, CDR2 YYNGEE. The CDR3 sequence is CASSGHRDTTLYGYTF. The CDR3 DNA reads as TGTGCCAGCAGCGGTCACCGGGACACGACCCTCTATGGCTACACCTTC.

This clone has a single count. The V gene is TRBV2, the J gene TRBJ1-5; 8 bases are shared with TRBD1. The CDR3 covers 20 residues. Trimming cost V 7 bases and J 3 bases; bases outside gene matches: 23. Germline V lookup: CDR1 SNHLY, CDR2 FYNNEI. In nucleotides, the CDR3 is TGTGCCAGCAACCCTACGGACAGGGACCGAGGAATGGTACCCAATCAGCCCCAGCATTTT. This translates into CASNPTDRDRGMVPNQPQHF.

This clone was recorded only once. The rearrangement links TRBV3-1 (or the pseudogene TRBV3-2) to TRBJ1-2, with 7 bases fitting TRBD1. CDR3 length: 18 residues. The junction had 13 bases not matched to a gene; V was cut back by 2 bases and J by 1 base. Germline V CDR1 and CDR2: LGHDT, YNNKEL (reference sequence). The CDR3 DNA sequence: TGTGCCAGCAGCCAACAACCGTTGGGACAGATTATTAACTATGGCTACACCTTC. This encodes CASSQQPLGQIINYGYTF.

The rearrangement uses TRBV28 and TRBJ1-2; 7 positions agree with TRBD1. V was pared by 5 bases and J by 2 bases, with 11 bases of the junction left unmatched. The CDR3 sequence is 16 residues long. The V gene's germline CDR1 is MDHEN and CDR2 SYDVKM. CDR3 amino acids: CASSRAQGTSNYGYTF. As DNA, the CDR3 is TGTGCCAGCAGTAGGGCACAGGGGACTAGCAACTATGGCTACACCTTC.

The rearrangement links TRBV6-8 to TRBJ2-7; D uncertain. Germline CDR1 MNHGY, CDR2 SAAAGT. This CDR3 is built from 16 residues. The V end was cut by 6 bases, the J end by 7 bases, with 25 bases between. For the CDR3, the DNA is TGTGCCAGCAGGAACTTCAATACCACGGCCCTCTGTGAGCAGTACTTC. It yields the protein CASRNFNTTALCEQYF.

The J gene is TRBJ2-7, the V gene TRBV5-1; D may match TRBD1 or TRBD2 (5 bases each). CDR3 size: 15 residues. With 3 bases removed from V and 2 bases from J, the gap between germline ends came to 15 bases. Germline lookup yields CDR1 SGHRS and CDR2 YFSETQ. The CDR3 nucleotides are TGCGCCAGCAGCTCCCCCGGGACCCCCCCCTACGAGCAGTACTTC. The encoded protein is CASSSPGTPPYEQYF.

The CDR3 reads CASSRQTGGFEQFF. The DNA of the CDR3 is TGTGCCAGCAGCCGCCAGACAGGGGGGTTTGAGCAGTTCTTC. The V and J genes are TRBV5-4 and TRBJ2-1; 9 nucleotides match TRBD1. The CDR3 totals 14 residues. Trimming cost V 4 bases and J 9 bases; bases outside gene matches: 8. Germline-derived CDR1 and CDR2 are SGHNT and YYREEE (reference sequence).

The chain combines TRBV20-1 with TRBJ1-6, with TRBD1 identical over 8 bases. This CDR3 is 14 amino acids long. With 3 bases clipped from V and 10 bases from J, the junction kept 8 bases outside the gene matches. Germline CDR1 DFQATT, CDR2 SNEGSKA (reference sequence). Written as DNA, the CDR3 is TGCAGTGCTAGTTACCAGGGGGCGCAATCACCCCTCCACTTT. Translation: CSASYQGAQSPLHF.

The chain carries TRBV11-1 and TRBJ2-3; D is ambiguous. V shed 5 bases and J shed 4 bases, with 19 bases lying between them. This CDR3 comprises 16 residues. The germline V gene encodes CDR1 SGHAT and CDR2 FQDESV (reference sequence). CDR3 DNA sequence: TGTGCCAGCAGCCCTAATAGATTCGGTAGGCCAGATACGCAGTATTTT. It codes for CASSPNRFGRPDTQYF.

V and J are TRBV10-2 and TRBJ2-1; 11 positions agree with TRBD2. The V gene's germline CDR1 is WSHSY and CDR2 SAAADI. Losses at the gene ends were 7 bases for V and 5 bases for J; bases not matched to a gene: 7. The CDR3 totals 15 residues. The DNA for the CDR3 is TGCGCCAGCAACCCAACTAGCGGGGGAAACAATGAGCAGTTCTTC. Amino acid sequence: CASNPTSGGNNEQFF.

In this sample, this clone turned up once. The chain has TRBV6-2 or TRBV6-3 and TRBJ2-7, with a tentative D call TRBD1 (6 bases). The V gene lost 6 bases and the J gene lost 3 bases, with 12 bases spanning the gap. Germline V gives CDR1 MNHEY, CDR2 SVGEGT. The CDR3 is made up of 13 amino acids. The CDR3 DNA sequence: TGTGCCAGCAGCAACCCGGACAGCTACGAGCAGTACTTC. Protein: CASSNPDSYEQYF.

The chain joins TRBV6-2 or TRBV6-3 to TRBJ2-1, with 12 bases matching TRBD1. V was pared by 2 bases and J by 6 bases, with 5 bases of the junction left unmatched. Germline CDR1 MNHEY, CDR2 SVGEGT. There are 16 residues in the CDR3. This CDR3 is CASSYGGQGAFNEQFF. The CDR3 region has the DNA TGTGCCAGCAGTTACGGGGGACAGGGGGCATTCAATGAGCAGTTCTTC.

The chain uses TRBV10-3 and TRBJ2-7; 14 nucleotides line up with TRBD2. V lost 4 bases to trimming and J lost 2 bases; unmatched junction nucleotides: 1. The CDR3 sequence is 15 residues long. Looked up from germline, CDR1 is ENHRY and CDR2 is SYGVKD. This CDR3 is CAISGTSGGPYEQYF. DNA for the CDR3: TGTGCCATCAGTGGGACTAGCGGGGGGCCCTACGAGCAGTACTTC.

CDR3 amino acids: CASSQTGTNNEQFF. In DNA form, the CDR3 reads TGTGCCAGCAGCCAGACGGGAACAAACAATGAGCAGTTCTTC. The V call is TRBV3-1 (or the pseudogene TRBV3-2), the J call TRBJ2-1; possible D gene TRBD2, 5 bases. CDR1 LGHDT and CDR2 YNNKEL come from the germline V gene (reference sequence). The CDR3 is made up of 14 amino acids. Trimming cost V 3 bases and J 5 bases, with 11 bases left between them.

The chain links TRBV10-3 to TRBJ1-4; the D gene is possibly TRBD1 (6 bases). The CDR3 runs to 13 residues. V was clipped by 6 bases and J by 3 bases, with 8 bases between them. The germline gives CDR1 ENHRY, CDR2 SYGVKD. As DNA, the CDR3 is TGTGCCATCAGGGACAGTCCTAATGAAAAACTGTTTTTT. Protein: CAIRDSPNEKLFF.

This chain joins TRBV2 and TRBJ2-7; the match to TRBD2 covers 12 bases. Germline-derived CDR1 and CDR2 are SNHLY and FYNNEI. V shed 6 bases, J shed 4 bases, and the junction held 7 bases outside the gene matches. CDR3 size: 15 residues. The CDR3: CASRRLAGDRYEQYF. DNA of the CDR3: TGTGCCAGCAGACGACTAGCGGGGGATCGGTACGAGCAGTACTTC.

V usage is TRBV6-2 or TRBV6-3 and J usage is TRBJ2-3; D is uncertain. The CDR3 totals 16 residues. Trimming took 6 bases from V and 4 from J, leaving 20 bases between them. Germline CDR1 MNHEY, CDR2 SVGEGT. The CDR3 coding sequence is TGTGCCAGCAGCCCTACCTCTCCCGACGGTGCAGATACGCAGTATTTT. Translating gives CASSPTSPDGADTQYF.

The J gene is TRBJ1-2, the V gene TRBV9; no clear D gene. Per the germline V gene, CDR1 is SGDLS and CDR2 is YYNGEE. CDR3 length: 15 residues. V lost 3 bases and J lost 7, with 19 bases in between. The CDR3 region has the DNA TGTGCCAGCAGCGCTTCAAATTATTTGAGCGGTGGCTACACCTTC. Amino acids: CASSASNYLSGGYTF.

This chain connects TRBV21-1 to TRBJ1-5. TRBV21-1 is a pseudogene locus. The CDR3 has 16 amino acids. CDR3 in amino acids: CASSNLEGTGNQPQHF. The CDR3 DNA is TGTGCCAGCAGCAACCTAGAGGGGACGGGGAATCAGCCCCAGCATTTT.

A few counts support this clone. J is TRBJ1-5 and V is TRBV19, with TRBD1 matching 7 bases. Germline V gene sequence: CDR1 LNHDA, CDR2 SQIVND (reference sequence). CDR3 length: 14 residues. The junction had 4 bases not matched to a gene; V was cut back by 3 bases and J by 5 bases. This CDR3 is CASSIRQGDQPQHF. Written as DNA, the CDR3 is TGTGCCAGTAGTATTCGACAGGGAGATCAGCCCCAGCATTTT.

The rearrangement links TRBV5-1 to TRBJ1-2; D call uncertain. The germline gives CDR1 SGHRS, CDR2 YFSETQ. Deletions cut 0 bases from V and 3 bases from J, with 9 bases between. The CDR3 has 14 amino acids. The DNA for the CDR3 is TGCGCCAGCAGCTTGGACGGTATTTACTATGGCTACACCTTC. This translates into CASSLDGIYYGYTF.

The chain joins TRBV28 to TRBJ1-1, with 12 bases lining up with TRBD1. The CDR3 consists of 14 residues. Germline loops: CDR1 MDHEN, CDR2 SYDVKM. With 6 bases clipped from V and 5 bases from J, the junction kept 4 bases outside the gene matches. CDR3 loop: CASRSGQGATEAFF. CDR3 coding DNA: TGTGCCAGCAGATCGGGACAGGGGGCAACTGAAGCTTTCTTT.

The rearrangement joins TRBV6-2 or TRBV6-3 to TRBJ2-7; 7 bases line up with TRBD1. The junction had 8 bases not matched to a gene; V was cut back by 0 bases and J by 0 bases. The CDR3 length is 17 residues. The germline CDR1 and CDR2 sequences are MNHEY and SVGEGT. The CDR3 nucleotides read TGTGCCAGCAGTTACTCGACTGAGACAGGGTTCTCCTACGAGCAGTACTTC. As protein: CASSYSTETGFSYEQYF.

The J gene is TRBJ1-1, the V gene TRBV19, with D possibly being TRBD1 (5 bases). CDR1 LNHDA and CDR2 SQIVND come from the germline V gene (reference sequence). V was cut by 6 bases and J by 1 base, with 12 bases left in between. The CDR3 runs to 14 residues. The CDR3 DNA is TGTGCCAGTAGAGATAGGACACCGAACACTGAAGCTTTCTTT. Its translation: CASRDRTPNTEAFF. The full variable domain, rest sourced from reference TRBV19 and TRBJ1-1, is DGGITQSPKYLFRKEGQNVTLSCEQNLNHDAMYWYRQDPGQGLRLIYYSQIVNDFQKGDIAEGYSVSREKKESFPLTVTSAQKNPTAFYLCASRDRTPNTEAFFGQGTRLTVV.

The chain is built from TRBV24-1 and TRBJ2-2, with D possibly called TRBD1 or TRBD2 (6 bases each). Trimming pared 9 bases from V and 3 bases from J, leaving 13 bases between. The germline CDR1 and CDR2 sequences are KGHDR and SFDVKD. There are 14 residues in the CDR3. Here the CDR3 reads CATSPGADTGELFF. CDR3 DNA: TGTGCCACCTCCCCGGGGGCGGACACCGGGGAGCTGTTTTTT.

V gene TRBV18 combines with J gene TRBJ2-1; a possible D gene is TRBD1 (5 bases). Germline V lookup: CDR1 KGHSH, CDR2 LQKENI. This CDR3 comprises 12 residues. Trimming removed 2 bases from V and 10 bases from J, with 9 bases in between. The CDR3, as DNA: TGTGCCAGCTCACCATGGGGCTTCGAGCAGTTCTTC. Its translation is CASSPWGFEQFF.

The chain is built from TRBV5-1 and TRBJ1-2; TRBD1 matches 9 bases. The CDR3 totals 14 residues. The V gene end was trimmed by 1 base and the J gene end by 7 bases; junction bases not matched to a gene: 5. From germline, CDR1 is SGHRS and CDR2 YFSETQ. The CDR3 loop reads CASSLSGQGFGYTF. CDR3 nucleotide sequence: TGCGCCAGCAGCTTGTCGGGACAGGGCTTTGGCTACACCTTC. Full variable domain (remainder filled in from reference TRBV5-1 and TRBJ1-2): KAGVTQTPRYLIKTRGQQVTLSCSPISGHRSVSWYQQTPGQGLQFLFEYFSETQRNKGNFPGRFSGRQFSNSRSEMNVSTLELGDSALYLCASSLSGQGFGYTFGSGTRLTVV.